This T cell receptor beta chain was profiled in a study of cytomegalovirus exposure and HLA in healthy donors. Findings of the study overall: HLA restriction was apparent for most CMV-associated TCR beta chains in a later analysis.

Comments on this clone: Its antigen is currently unknown.

CDR3 length equals 11 residues. CDR1 DFQATT and CDR2 SNEGSKA come from the germline V gene (reference sequence). Trimming stripped 6 bases from V and 1 base from J, with 4 bases between. PCR employed 60 Vbeta and 13 Jbeta primers. Using immunoSEQ multiplex PCR, the repertoire was profiled, and TCRdb retains in-frame clones only, with some absent. The sample contains around 300,000 clones, roughly 70% of which appear only once. The sample taken for sequencing was PBMCs. The chain employs TRBV20-1 and TRBJ1-3; the D is unclear. The sequence came from a female donor in good health and CMV-seronegative. This CDR3 reads CSAVSGNTIYF. CDR3 in DNA: TGCAGTGCCGTGTCTGGAAACACCATATATTTT.